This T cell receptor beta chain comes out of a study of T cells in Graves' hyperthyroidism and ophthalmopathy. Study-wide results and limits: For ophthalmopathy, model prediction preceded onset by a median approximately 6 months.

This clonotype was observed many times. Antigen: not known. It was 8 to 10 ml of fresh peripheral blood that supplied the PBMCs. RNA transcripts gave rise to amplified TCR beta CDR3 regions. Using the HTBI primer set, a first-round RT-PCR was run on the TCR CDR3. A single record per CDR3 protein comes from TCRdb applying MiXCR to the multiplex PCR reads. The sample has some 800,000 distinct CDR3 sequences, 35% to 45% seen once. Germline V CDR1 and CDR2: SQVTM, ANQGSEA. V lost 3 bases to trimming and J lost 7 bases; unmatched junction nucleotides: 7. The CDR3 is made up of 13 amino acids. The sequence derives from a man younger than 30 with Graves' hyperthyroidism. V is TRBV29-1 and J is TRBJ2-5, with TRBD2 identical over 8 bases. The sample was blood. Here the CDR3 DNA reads TGCAGCGTTGAGACGGGAGGGTGGGTGACCCAGTACTTC. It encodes CSVETGGWVTQYF. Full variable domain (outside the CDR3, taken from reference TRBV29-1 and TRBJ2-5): SAVISQKPSRDICQRGTSLTIQCQVDSQVTMMFWYRQQPGQSLTLIATANQGSEATYESGFVIDKFPISRPNLTFSTLTVSNMSPEDSSIYLCSVETGGWVTQYFGPGTRLLVL.